The 25 T cell receptor beta chains in this list originate from one sample, sequenced in a study of immune cell composition in non-small cell lung cancer (dated by TCRdb to about 2017). Library generation was performed with the immunoSEQ multiplex PCR assay. Imported from immuneACCESS, the table was reduced by TCRdb to in-frame sequences with V and J called. These copies leave out some clones; in studies compared against another copy, an unresolved V gene accounts for under half, and the cause of the remainder is not known. The sample contains about 3,800 clones, 65% to 85% of them found a single time. The leading ten clones occupy 6% to 8.5% of the sample. Sequences were obtained from lung tumor tissue. These receptors were taken from a human donor with non-small cell lung cancer.

This sequence joins TRBV4-3 and TRBJ1-5; the match to TRBD1 covers 8 bases. In germline, CDR1 is LGHNA, CDR2 YSLEER. CDR3 length: 15 residues. Trimming at V came to 4 bases and at J to 6 bases, leaving 8 bases not matched to a gene. The CDR3 loop reads CASSLKQGEGQPQHF. For the CDR3, the DNA is TGCGCCAGCAGCCTTAAACAGGGGGAAGGTCAGCCCCAGCATTTT.

This CDR3 is CASTIVRQGSGYTF. The CDR3 region has the DNA TGTGCCAGTACCATCGTCCGCCAGGGGAGTGGCTACACCTTC. V is TRBV19 and J is TRBJ1-2, with TRBD1 as a possible D gene (6 bases). CDR1 is LNHDA, CDR2 SQIVND, per germline (reference sequence). The ends were cut back, 7 bases at V and 7 bases at J, with 19 bases in the middle. The CDR3 has 14 residues.

The genes are TRBV9 and TRBJ2-3, with 7 bases identical to TRBD1. The CDR3 is made up of 13 amino acids. Per germline, CDR1 SGDLS and CDR2 YYNGEE. Trimming cost V 7 bases and J 6 bases; bases outside gene matches: 8. In nucleotides, the CDR3 is TGTGCCAGCCAAGACGGGACAGCGGATACGCAGTATTTT. The encoded protein is CASQDGTADTQYF.

The rearrangement joins TRBV2 to TRBJ2-1, with no clear D. Germline V gene sequence: CDR1 SNHLY, CDR2 FYNNEI. The V gene lost 2 bases and the J gene lost 6 bases, with 8 bases spanning the gap. This CDR3 is 13 amino acids long. The CDR3 DNA reads as TGTGCCAGCAGTGAATCTTATCGCAATGAGCAGTTCTTC. This gives the protein CASSESYRNEQFF.

The chain is built from TRBV7-2 and TRBJ1-2, with 7 bases identical to TRBD1. This CDR3 comprises 13 residues. Germline assignment: CDR1 SGHTA and CDR2 FQGNSA. Germline trimming cut 6 bases from V and 3 bases from J; bases unmatched to any gene: 4. CDR3 protein: CASSQDRYYGYTF. The CDR3 DNA sequence: TGTGCCAGCAGTCAGGACAGGTACTATGGCTACACCTTC.

The chain has TRBV4-3 and TRBJ1-2, with 8 bases that match TRBD1. The CDR3 length is 13 residues. CDR1 LGHNA and CDR2 YSLEER come from the germline V gene. With 4 bases clipped from V and 6 bases from J, the junction kept 4 bases outside the gene matches. CDR3 sequence (DNA): TGCGCCAGCAGCCTGACAGGGGCCGATGGCTACACCTTC. Translated, it gives CASSLTGADGYTF.

This clone has a handful of counts. V and J are TRBV7-6 and TRBJ1-2; 9 bases map to TRBD1. The CDR3 consists of 15 residues. Per germline, CDR1 SGHVS and CDR2 FNYEAQ. V gave up 4 bases and J gave up 4 bases; unmatched junction bases: 7. CDR3 sequence: CASSSGQGRGYGYTF. The CDR3, as DNA: TGTGCCAGCAGCTCAGGACAGGGGAGGGGCTATGGCTACACCTTC.

The rearrangement links TRBV15 to TRBJ2-5, with D perhaps matching TRBD2 (7 bases). The CDR3 has 14 residues. Trimming cost V 0 bases and J 4 bases, with 9 bases left between them. Per germline, CDR1 LNHNV and CDR2 YYDKDF (reference sequence). CDR3 protein: CATSRDRGGETQYF. The CDR3 bases are TGTGCCACCAGCAGAGATAGGGGGGGAGAGACCCAGTACTTC.

The CDR3 sequence: CATSRLSPGHLNTEAFF. CDR3 DNA: TGTGCCACCAGCAGACTATCCCCGGGACACTTGAACACTGAAGCTTTCTTT. The genes are TRBV15 and TRBJ1-1; D might be TRBD1 (6 bases). V lost 2 bases and J 0 bases, leaving 16 bases between the germline ends. The CDR3 length is 17 residues. Looked up from germline, CDR1 is LNHNV and CDR2 is YYDKDF (reference sequence).

This clone appeared a few times. The chain has TRBV7-8 and TRBJ2-4; TRBD1 matches 8 bases. The CDR3 runs 16 residues. CDR1 is SGHVS and CDR2 is FQNEAQ in the germline V gene. V lost 5 bases and J lost 2; bases outside the gene matches: 8. The chain's CDR3 is CASSHGQGSTKNIQYF. In DNA form, the CDR3 reads TGTGCCAGCAGCCACGGACAGGGTTCGACCAAAAACATTCAGTACTTC. The variable domain in full, with the rest retrieved from reference TRBV7-8 and TRBJ2-4, is GAGVSQSPRYKVAKRGQDVALRCDPISGHVSLFWYQQALGQGPEFLTYFQNEAQLDKSGLPSDRFFAERPEGSVSTLKIQRTQQEDSAVYLCASSHGQGSTKNIQYFGAGTRLSVL.

As DNA, the CDR3 is TGTGCCAGCAGCTTGTGGGAGGGGAGCTCCTACAATGAGCAGTTCTTC. Encoded protein: CASSLWEGSSYNEQFF. The gene calls are TRBV5-6 and TRBJ2-1; TRBD2 agrees at 7 bases. Trimming removed 1 base from V and 0 bases from J; junction bases left unmatched: 4. Germline CDR1 and CDR2: SGHDT and YYEEEE. This CDR3 comprises 16 residues.

The chain couples TRBV4-3 to TRBJ2-5; 14 nucleotides match TRBD2. The germline CDR1 and CDR2 sequences are LGHNA and YSLEER. The junction had 7 bases not matched to a gene; V was cut back by 0 bases and J by 4 bases. CDR3 length: 18 residues. The chain's CDR3 is CASSQERLAGGLRETQYF. The CDR3 DNA reads TGCGCCAGCAGCCAAGAGCGACTAGCGGGGGGGCTAAGAGAGACCCAGTACTTC.

J is TRBJ1-3 and V is TRBV4-1, with 9 nucleotides matching TRBD1. This CDR3 has 15 amino acids. The V and J ends lost 4 bases and 7 bases, in that order; junction bases with no gene match: 8. The germline gives CDR1 MGHRA, CDR2 YSYEKL. CDR3 in amino acids: CASSPGTGNMNTIYF. As DNA, the CDR3 is TGCGCCAGCAGCCCAGGGACAGGGAATATGAACACCATATATTTT.

This chain uses TRBV6-1 with TRBJ1-1; D uncertain. This CDR3 comprises 12 residues. V lost 8 bases to trimming and J lost 0 bases, with 7 bases between them. Germline CDR1 MNHNS, CDR2 SASEGT. The CDR3, as DNA: TGTGCCAGCGATGCAGTGAACACTGAAGCTTTCTTT. Translation gives CASDAVNTEAFF.

A single count supports this clone. V usage is TRBV18 and J usage is TRBJ1-1; no definite D call. V dropped 6 bases and J dropped 0 bases, with 14 bases sitting between them. The germline gives CDR1 KGHSH, CDR2 LQKENI. The CDR3 is 15 residues long. The CDR3 loop is CASSPLGFMNTEAFF. The CDR3, as DNA: TGTGCCAGCTCGCCTCTCGGTTTTATGAACACTGAAGCTTTCTTT.

Comments on this clone: An end of the junction differs from the germline gene, which may be a read error. The chain joins TRBV7-7 to TRBJ2-1, with 10 bases that match TRBD2. CDR3 size: 16 residues. The V gene's germline CDR1 is SSHAT and CDR2 FNYEAQ (reference sequence). CDR3 sequence (DNA): TGTGCTAGCAGCTTAGACCTTAGCGGGGGGCAGAGAAAGCAGTTCTTC. This translates into CASSLDLSGGQRKQFF.

V gene TRBV5-6 combines with J gene TRBJ2-7, with D tentatively TRBD1 (5 bases). The CDR3 runs 14 residues. V shed 0 bases and J shed 2 bases, with 9 bases lying between them. Germline V gives CDR1 SGHDT, CDR2 YYEEEE. The CDR3: CASSLVGPAYEQYF. For the CDR3, the DNA is TGTGCCAGCAGCTTGGTGGGGCCCGCCTACGAGCAGTACTTC. The complete variable domain, with remaining parts taken from reference TRBV5-6 and TRBJ2-7, reads DAGVTQSPTHLIKTRGQQVTLRCSPKSGHDTVSWYQQALGQGPQFIFQYYEEEERQRGNFPDRFSGHQFPNYSSELNVNALLLGDSALYLCASSLVGPAYEQYFGPGTRLTVT.

The genes are TRBV10-3 and TRBJ1-2; maybe TRBD1 (6 bases). Germline CDR1 is ENHRY and CDR2 is SYGVKD. The CDR3 totals 15 residues. With 0 bases removed from V and 8 bases from J, the gap between germline ends came to 16 bases. The CDR3 coding sequence is TGTGCCATCAGTGAGTCGACAGGAGCGGTTGGGGGCTACACCTTC. Protein: CAISESTGAVGGYTF.

The chain joins TRBV14 to TRBJ2-2; TRBD1 is a possible D gene (5 bases). This CDR3 spans 15 amino acids. The V end was cut by 4 bases, the J end by 1 base, with 10 bases between. Germline CDR1 reads SGHDN; CDR2 reads FVKESK. The CDR3 spells CASSPRTRNTGELFF. CDR3 DNA: TGTGCCAGCAGCCCAAGGACACGGAACACCGGGGAGCTGTTTTTT.

The chain employs TRBV5-6 and TRBJ2-3; 8 bases are shared with TRBD2. The junction had 10 bases not matched to a gene; V was cut back by 3 bases and J by 1 base. The CDR3 loop spans 17 amino acids. CDR1 is SGHDT and CDR2 is YYEEEE in the germline V gene. The CDR3 region is CASSSITTSGGTDTQYF. The CDR3 DNA follows: TGTGCCAGCAGCTCGATAACAACTAGCGGAGGCACAGATACGCAGTATTTT.

This rearrangement joins TRBV29-1 to TRBJ1-1, with D possibly matching TRBD1 (5 bases). This CDR3 has 12 amino acids. The ends were cut back, 6 bases at V and 1 base at J, with 9 bases in the middle. Germline lookup yields CDR1 SQVTM and CDR2 ANQGSEA. CDR3 amino acids: CSVATGNTEAFF. CDR3 DNA sequence: TGCAGCGTCGCAACAGGGAACACTGAAGCTTTCTTT.

This clone came up a few times. The chain uses TRBV6-1 and TRBJ2-2, with D tentatively TRBD2 (5 bases). The CDR3 length is 13 residues. Trimming removed 6 bases at V and 5 bases at J, with 10 bases between. Germline CDR1 MNHNS, CDR2 SASEGT. CDR3 in amino acids: CASSVRRTGELFF. CDR3 in DNA: TGTGCCAGCAGCGTAAGGAGGACCGGGGAGCTGTTTTTT.

V usage is TRBV7-8 and J usage is TRBJ1-5; possible D gene TRBD1, 6 bases. The CDR3 is 16 amino acids. V was shortened by 1 base and J by 7 bases, with 17 bases between the two germline ends. CDR1 is SGHVS and CDR2 is FQNEAQ in the germline V gene. CDR3 in DNA: TGTGCCAGCAGCTTAGGTGACGGGGGGGGCTCGCAGCCCCAGCATTTT. Residues: CASSLGDGGGSQPQHF. Full variable domain (missing parts from reference TRBV7-8 and TRBJ1-5): GAGVSQSPRYKVAKRGQDVALRCDPISGHVSLFWYQQALGQGPEFLTYFQNEAQLDKSGLPSDRFFAERPEGSVSTLKIQRTQQEDSAVYLCASSLGDGGGSQPQHFGDGTRLSIL.

The J gene is TRBJ1-6, the V gene TRBV7-8; D is undetermined. Germline V lookup: CDR1 SGHVS, CDR2 FQNEAQ. Trimming took 2 bases from V and 7 from J, leaving 9 bases between them. This CDR3 region has 14 residues. DNA for the CDR3: TGTGCCAGCAGCTTAATAACGGGAAATTCACCCCTCCACTTT. Translation gives CASSLITGNSPLHF.

The sample holds a few counts of this clone. The chain is built from TRBV7-2 and TRBJ2-2, with 9 bases identical to TRBD1. Germline loops: CDR1 SGHTA, CDR2 FQGNSA. With V trimmed by 6 bases and J by 5 bases, 4 bases remained unmatched. The CDR3 runs 14 residues. The CDR3 region has the DNA TGTGCCAGCAGGACCGGACAGGGGACCGGGGAGCTGTTTTTT. This translates into CASRTGQGTGELFF.